This TCR beta chain derives from a study of sequential checkpoint blockade in melanoma. Study details: Arm A got nivolumab then ipilimumab; arm B the reverse, 1:1. Each arm's sequence ended with maintenance nivolumab.

Treatment noted: randomized to nivolumab then ipilimumab (arm A) or the reverse (arm B). Live CD3+CD8+ CD19− CD56− cells were sorted from PBMCs. TCRdb's table, derived via immunoSEQ multiplex PCR, lists solely in-frame clones and lacks some. This sample has tens of thousands of clones, with about four fifths found just once. This clone came up a few times. The CDR3 length is 12 residues. Germline V gene lookup returns CDR1 SEHNR and CDR2 FQNEAQ (reference sequence). V lost 8 bases, J lost 0 bases, and 8 bases lay in between. This receptor was obtained from a human donor with melanoma. V gene TRBV7-9 combines with J gene TRBJ2-7; maybe TRBD1 (5 bases). The specimen was CD8+ T cells sorted from blood (inferred from file names), collected from a patient given nivolumab and ipilimumab in sequence. CDR3 nucleotides: TGTGCCAGCGGCAGGGTCTCCTACGAGCAGTACTTC. Translation gives CASGRVSYEQYF.